Shown below are 22 T cell receptor beta chains from a single sample sequenced in a study of OX40 agonist ivuxolimab in advanced cancers. The table came from immunoSEQ multiplex PCR; TCRdb's copy has only in-frame clones and leaves some out. Here the sample spans more than 30,000 clones, around 85% being singletons. The sequenced sample was CD4+ or CD8+ T cells sorted from blood, obtained in a trial of the OX40 agonist ivuxolimab. Receptors originate from an adult with an advanced solid tumor such as melanoma, head and neck, liver or kidney cancer.

This chain links TRBV19 with TRBJ2-5; 8 bases are a match to TRBD1. The J call may not be correct, given that the DNA end is closer to TRBJ2-7. Germline values: CDR1 LNHDA, CDR2 SQIVND (reference sequence). CDR3 length: 13 residues. CDR3 sequence reads: CASRQGAENEQYF. The DNA of the CDR3 is TGTGCCAGTAGGCAGGGGGCAGAAAACGAGCAGTACTTC.

This clone has only a few counts. The V gene is TRBV27, the J gene TRBJ1-6, with D unresolved. V lost 1 base and J lost 0, with 7 bases in between. The V gene's germline CDR1 is MNHEY and CDR2 SMNVEV (reference sequence). CDR3 size: 16 residues. The DNA of the CDR3 is TGTGCCAGCAGTTTATACGTTAGCTCCTATAATTCACCCCTCCACTTT. Protein: CASSLYVSSYNSPLHF.

J is TRBJ1-2 and V is TRBV19; TRBD1 might be the D (6 bases). The germline V gene encodes CDR1 LNHDA and CDR2 SQIVND (reference sequence). The length of the CDR3 is 13 residues. Trimming removed 7 bases at V and 8 bases at J, with 17 bases between. The CDR3 is CASNFRGAKGYTF. The DNA for the CDR3 is TGTGCCAGTAATTTCAGGGGCGCGAAAGGCTACACCTTC.

This clone counts as medium-sized. The chain employs TRBV28 and TRBJ1-5; TRBD1 agrees at 10 bases. The CDR3 is made up of 16 amino acids. V lost 3 bases, J lost 6 bases, and 8 bases stayed unmatched. Germline V lookup: CDR1 MDHEN, CDR2 SYDVKM. The CDR3 DNA reads TGTGCCAGCAGTTTCCGGACAGGGGGGTTTGGTCAGCCCCAGCATTTT. This translates into CASSFRTGGFGQPQHF. The whole variable domain, filled in from reference TRBV28 and TRBJ1-5, reads DVKVTQSSRYLVKRTGEKVFLECVQDMDHENMFWYRQDPGLGLRLIYFSYDVKMKEKGDIPEGYSVSREKKERFSLILESASTNQTSMYLCASSFRTGGFGQPQHFGDGTRLSIL.

The rearrangement uses TRBV2 and TRBJ1-1, with D maybe TRBD1 (5 bases). Germline V gives CDR1 SNHLY, CDR2 FYNNEI. Trimming left V 7 bases short and J 1 base short, with 10 bases between. This CDR3 spans 13 amino acids. CDR3 nucleotide sequence: TGTGCCAGCAATACGGGGGAGAACACTGAAGCTTTCTTT. It translates to CASNTGENTEAFF.

The chain links TRBV28 to TRBJ1-2; D not certain. Germline V gene sequence: CDR1 MDHEN, CDR2 SYDVKM. The ends were cut back, 7 bases at V and 8 bases at J, with 14 bases in the middle. The CDR3 covers 12 residues. The CDR3 is CASIGSTPGYTF. The CDR3 DNA reads as TGTGCCAGCATTGGATCGACCCCGGGCTACACCTTC.

The chain has TRBV4-1 and TRBJ2-3; D possibly matches TRBD1 or TRBD2 (6 bases each). Trimming left V 4 bases short and J 2 bases short, with 16 bases between. The CDR3 spans 16 residues. CDR1 and CDR2 from the germline V gene are MGHRA and YSYEKL. This chain's CDR3 is CASSLPGAGLTDTQYF. The CDR3 DNA reads as TGCGCCAGCAGCCTTCCGGGGGCGGGGCTCACAGATACGCAGTATTTT.

J is TRBJ1-6 and V is TRBV19; TRBD1 agrees at 7 bases. After removal of 3 bases from V and 9 bases from J, the junction contained 8 bases not matched to a gene. The CDR3 is 15 residues long. Germline assignment: CDR1 LNHDA and CDR2 SQIVND (reference sequence). The CDR3 is CASSIIGGQASPLHF. CDR3 DNA sequence: TGTGCCAGTAGTATCATAGGCGGACAGGCTTCACCCCTCCACTTT. The full variable domain, its missing parts supplied by reference TRBV19 and TRBJ1-6, is DGGITQSPKYLFRKEGQNVTLSCEQNLNHDAMYWYRQDPGQGLRLIYYSQIVNDFQKGDIAEGYSVSREKKESFPLTVTSAQKNPTAFYLCASSIIGGQASPLHFGNGTRLTVT.

This rearrangement joins TRBV30 to TRBJ2-3; D not certain. This CDR3 has 14 amino acids. The V gene lost 1 base and the J gene lost 0 bases, with 8 bases spanning the gap. Germline CDR1 and CDR2: GTSNPN and SVGIG (reference sequence). The CDR3 reads CAWSEGGSTDTQYF. The DNA of the CDR3 is TGTGCCTGGAGTGAAGGCGGTAGCACAGATACGCAGTATTTT.

This sequence joins TRBV18 and TRBJ2-5; weak D call: TRBD1 (6 bases). This CDR3 has 14 amino acids. Trimming cost V 2 bases and J 3 bases, with 10 bases left between them. Germline assignment: CDR1 KGHSH and CDR2 LQKENI. The CDR3: CASSPWGTKETQYF. CDR3 in DNA: TGTGCCAGCTCACCATGGGGGACAAAAGAGACCCAGTACTTC.

The genes are TRBV7-9 and TRBJ1-3; D call uncertain. CDR1 and CDR2 from the germline V gene are SEHNR and FQNEAQ (reference sequence). V lost 4 bases and J lost 0, with 13 bases in between. This CDR3 is 16 amino acids long. The CDR3 region has the DNA TGTGCCAGCAGCTCCGGCAGCAAGAGCTCTGGAAACACCATATATTTT. The encoded protein is CASSSGSKSSGNTIYF. Looking up the rest from reference TRBV7-9 and TRBJ1-3 gives the full variable domain: DTGVSQNPRHKITKRGQNVTFRCDPISEHNRLYWYRQTLGQGPEFLTYFQNEAQLEKSRLLSDRFSAERPKGSFSTLEIQRTEQGDSAMYLCASSSGSKSSGNTIYFGEGSWLTVV.

This sequence joins TRBV30 and TRBJ2-2, with unresolved D. Germline V gene lookup returns CDR1 GTSNPN and CDR2 SVGIG (reference sequence). The V end was cut by 2 bases, the J end by 9 bases, with 7 bases between. CDR3 length: 11 residues. DNA of the CDR3: TGTGCCTGGAGTCCAACCCGGGAGCTGTTTTTT. Translating it yields CAWSPTRELFF.

J is TRBJ2-3 and V is TRBV9; the D call may be TRBD1 or TRBD2 (5 bases each). In germline, CDR1 is SGDLS, CDR2 YYNGEE. The CDR3 covers 16 residues. Between the trimmed V and J ends, which lost 0 bases and 5 bases, there was a span of 16 bases. The CDR3 coding sequence is TGTGCCAGCAGCGTAGAGGGACGGGGTTTTGTAGATACGCAGTATTTT. Translated: CASSVEGRGFVDTQYF.

The V and J genes are TRBV28 and TRBJ2-5, with 7 bases that match TRBD1. The J call may be faulty, since TRBJ2-7 better matches the DNA end. Germline-derived CDR1 and CDR2 are MDHEN and SYDVKM. The CDR3 has 14 amino acids. CDR3 amino acids: CASSLVGGDYEQYF. The DNA for the CDR3 is TGTGCCAGCAGTTTAGTAGGGGGCGACTACGAGCAGTACTTC.

This clone was seen a handful of times. This chain uses TRBV5-1 with TRBJ1-2; D might be TRBD1 (5 bases). The V gene's germline CDR1 is SGHRS and CDR2 YFSETQ. Trimming removed 1 base from V and 6 bases from J, with 10 bases in between. The CDR3 covers 13 residues. Here the CDR3 DNA reads TGCGCCAGCAGCTTGAACCTACAGGATGGCTACACCTTC. Translated: CASSLNLQDGYTF.

The genes are TRBV7-9 and TRBJ1-4, with D uncertain. The V end was cut by 3 bases, the J end by 5 bases, with 13 bases between. Germline CDR1 SEHNR, CDR2 FQNEAQ (reference sequence). The CDR3 spans 15 residues. This CDR3 is CASSLEEDLNEKLFF. DNA of the CDR3: TGTGCCAGCAGCTTGGAGGAGGACCTAAATGAAAAACTGTTTTTT. Together with reference TRBV7-9 and TRBJ1-4, the CDR3 gives the full variable domain: DTGVSQNPRHKITKRGQNVTFRCDPISEHNRLYWYRQTLGQGPEFLTYFQNEAQLEKSRLLSDRFSAERPKGSFSTLEIQRTEQGDSAMYLCASSLEEDLNEKLFFGSGTQLSVL.

This sequence joins TRBV5-1 and TRBJ1-2; D is perhaps TRBD1 (5 bases). The length of the CDR3 is 14 residues. The V and J ends lost 3 bases and 1 base respectively, with 10 bases between them. Germline lookup yields CDR1 SGHRS and CDR2 YFSETQ. The CDR3 DNA is TGCGCCAGCAGCTGGGGGACGGATAACTATGGCTACACCTTC. Protein product: CASSWGTDNYGYTF.

CDR3 bases: TGCGCCAGCAGCCCTCCCTTCGGCCACGAGCAGTACTTC. This translates into CASSPPFGHEQYF. The chain carries TRBV5-1 and TRBJ2-7; no clear D gene. This CDR3 comprises 13 residues. V lost 4 bases and J lost 5, with 13 bases in between. In germline, CDR1 is SGHRS, CDR2 YFSETQ.

V usage is TRBV19 and J usage is TRBJ1-1; D is unclear. Deletions cut 7 bases from V and 4 bases from J, with 13 bases between. The CDR3 extends over 13 amino acids. Germline CDR1 reads LNHDA; CDR2 reads SQIVND (reference sequence). CDR3 nucleotide sequence: TGTGCCAGTAAAACACACGGGAGCACTGAAGCTTTCTTT. The encoded protein is CASKTHGSTEAFF.

The chain joins TRBV5-4 to TRBJ1-2; tentative D call: TRBD1 (5 bases). This CDR3 comprises 12 residues. V dropped 9 bases and J dropped 4 bases, with 13 bases sitting between them. Germline V gene sequence: CDR1 SGHNT, CDR2 YYREEE (reference sequence). This chain's CDR3 is CATRGERYGYTF. The CDR3 bases are TGTGCCACCAGAGGGGAACGCTATGGCTACACCTTC.

J is TRBJ2-5 and V is TRBV5-4; TRBD2 aligns across 7 bases. CDR3 size: 15 residues. In germline, CDR1 is SGHNT, CDR2 YYREEE (reference sequence). V gave up 1 base and J gave up 5 bases; unmatched junction bases: 8. The CDR3 protein is CASSLWSGAGETQYF. The CDR3 bases are TGTGCCAGCAGCTTGTGGAGCGGGGCGGGTGAGACCCAGTACTTC.

V usage is TRBV11-2 and J usage is TRBJ2-7; D could derive from TRBD1 or TRBD2 (5 bases each). The CDR3 contains 14 residues. Germline V gene sequence: CDR1 SGHAT, CDR2 FQNNGV. Trimming shortened V by 5 bases and J by 7 bases, and 18 bases separated the two germline ends. This CDR3 is CASSRIPGPREQYF. Here the CDR3 DNA reads TGTGCCAGCAGCCGAATCCCGGGACCCAGAGAGCAGTACTTC. The whole variable domain, remainder taken from reference TRBV11-2 and TRBJ2-7, is EAGVAQSPRYKIIEKRQSVAFWCNPISGHATLYWYQQILGQGPKLLIQFQNNGVVDDSQLPKDRFSAERLKGVDSTLKIQPAKLEDSAVYLCASSRIPGPREQYFGPGTRLTVT.